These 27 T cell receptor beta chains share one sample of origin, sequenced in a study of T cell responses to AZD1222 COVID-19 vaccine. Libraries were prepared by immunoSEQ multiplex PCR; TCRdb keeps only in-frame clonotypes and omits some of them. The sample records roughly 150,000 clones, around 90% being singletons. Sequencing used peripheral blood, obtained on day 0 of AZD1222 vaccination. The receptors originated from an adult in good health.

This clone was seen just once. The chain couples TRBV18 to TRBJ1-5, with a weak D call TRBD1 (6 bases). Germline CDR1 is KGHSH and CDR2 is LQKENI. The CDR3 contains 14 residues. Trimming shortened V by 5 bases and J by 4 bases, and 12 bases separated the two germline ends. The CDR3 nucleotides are TGTGCCAGCTCAACCGTACAGGGTAATCAGCCCCAGCATTTT. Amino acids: CASSTVQGNQPQHF.

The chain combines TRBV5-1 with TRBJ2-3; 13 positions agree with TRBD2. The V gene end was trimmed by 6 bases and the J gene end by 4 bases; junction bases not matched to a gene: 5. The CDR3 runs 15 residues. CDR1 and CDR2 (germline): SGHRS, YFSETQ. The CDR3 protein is CASTIGLAGADTQYF. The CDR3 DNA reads TGCGCCAGCACCATAGGACTAGCGGGAGCAGATACGCAGTATTTT. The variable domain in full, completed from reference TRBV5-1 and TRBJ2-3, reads KAGVTQTPRYLIKTRGQQVTLSCSPISGHRSVSWYQQTPGQGLQFLFEYFSETQRNKGNFPGRFSGRQFSNSRSEMNVSTLELGDSALYLCASTIGLAGADTQYFGPGTRLTVL.

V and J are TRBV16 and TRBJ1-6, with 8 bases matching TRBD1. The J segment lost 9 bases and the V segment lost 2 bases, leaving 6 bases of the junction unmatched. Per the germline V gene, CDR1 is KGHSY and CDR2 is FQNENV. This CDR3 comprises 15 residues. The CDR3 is CASSQRFTGGSPLHF. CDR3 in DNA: TGTGCCAGCAGCCAACGGTTTACAGGGGGTTCACCCCTCCACTTT.

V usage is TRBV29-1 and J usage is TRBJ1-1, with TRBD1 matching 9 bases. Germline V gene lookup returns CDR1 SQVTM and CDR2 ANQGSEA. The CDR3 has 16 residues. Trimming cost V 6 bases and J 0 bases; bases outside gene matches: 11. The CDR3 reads CSVGGQGTLMNTEAFF. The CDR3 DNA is TGCAGCGTGGGGGGACAGGGTACTCTCATGAACACTGAAGCTTTCTTT.

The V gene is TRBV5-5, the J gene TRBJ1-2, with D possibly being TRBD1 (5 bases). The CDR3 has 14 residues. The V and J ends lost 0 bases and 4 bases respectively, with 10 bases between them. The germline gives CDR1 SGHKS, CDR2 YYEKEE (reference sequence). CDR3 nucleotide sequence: TGTGCCAGCAGCTTGGGTGGGGCCGGCTATGGCTACACCTTC. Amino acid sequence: CASSLGGAGYGYTF.

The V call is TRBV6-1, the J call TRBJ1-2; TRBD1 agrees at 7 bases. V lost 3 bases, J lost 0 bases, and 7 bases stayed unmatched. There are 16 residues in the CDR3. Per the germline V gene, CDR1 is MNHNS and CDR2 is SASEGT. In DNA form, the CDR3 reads TGTGCCAGCAGTGATCCCGACAGGGTAGCTAACTATGGCTACACCTTC. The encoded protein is CASSDPDRVANYGYTF.

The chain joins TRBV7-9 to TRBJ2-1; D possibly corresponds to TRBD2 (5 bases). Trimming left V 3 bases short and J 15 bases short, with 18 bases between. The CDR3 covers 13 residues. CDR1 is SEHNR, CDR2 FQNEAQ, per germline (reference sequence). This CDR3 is CASSFPGSFHPFF. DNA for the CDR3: TGTGCCAGCAGCTTCCCTGGGAGCTTCCATCCGTTCTTC.

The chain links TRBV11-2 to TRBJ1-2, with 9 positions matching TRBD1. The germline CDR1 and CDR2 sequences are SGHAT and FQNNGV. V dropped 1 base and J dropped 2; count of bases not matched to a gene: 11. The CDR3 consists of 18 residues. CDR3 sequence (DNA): TGTGCCAGCAGCTTAGGGCGGACAGGGGCCCTCTTAAACTATGGCTACACCTTC. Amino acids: CASSLGRTGALLNYGYTF. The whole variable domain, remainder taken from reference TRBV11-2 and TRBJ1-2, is EAGVAQSPRYKIIEKRQSVAFWCNPISGHATLYWYQQILGQGPKLLIQFQNNGVVDDSQLPKDRFSAERLKGVDSTLKIQPAKLEDSAVYLCASSLGRTGALLNYGYTFGSGTRLTVV.

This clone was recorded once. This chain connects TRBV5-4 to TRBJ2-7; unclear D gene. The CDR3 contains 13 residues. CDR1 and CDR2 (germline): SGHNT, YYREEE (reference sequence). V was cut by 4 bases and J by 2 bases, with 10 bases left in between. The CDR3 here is CASSLPTTYEQYF. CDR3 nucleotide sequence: TGTGCCAGCAGCCTACCGACCACCTACGAGCAGTACTTC.

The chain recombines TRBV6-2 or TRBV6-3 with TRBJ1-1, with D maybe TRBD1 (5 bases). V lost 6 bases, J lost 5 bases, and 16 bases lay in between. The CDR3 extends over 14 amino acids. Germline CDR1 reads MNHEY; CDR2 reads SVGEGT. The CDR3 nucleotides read TGTGCCAGCAGATACCTGCAGGGAACTACTGAAGCTTTCTTT. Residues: CASRYLQGTTEAFF.

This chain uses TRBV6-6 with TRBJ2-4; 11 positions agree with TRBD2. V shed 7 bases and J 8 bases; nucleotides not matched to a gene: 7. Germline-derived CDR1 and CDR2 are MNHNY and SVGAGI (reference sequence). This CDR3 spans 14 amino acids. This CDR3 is CASNIAGGGDIQYF. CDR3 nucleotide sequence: TGTGCCAGCAATATAGCGGGAGGGGGGGACATTCAGTACTTC.

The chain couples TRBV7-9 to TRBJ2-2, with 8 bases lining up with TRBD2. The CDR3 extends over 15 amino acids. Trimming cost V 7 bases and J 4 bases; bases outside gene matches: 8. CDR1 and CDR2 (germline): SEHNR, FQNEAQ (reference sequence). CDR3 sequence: CASTAPTSGTGELFF. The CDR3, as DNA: TGTGCCAGCACCGCGCCCACTAGCGGCACCGGGGAGCTGTTTTTT.

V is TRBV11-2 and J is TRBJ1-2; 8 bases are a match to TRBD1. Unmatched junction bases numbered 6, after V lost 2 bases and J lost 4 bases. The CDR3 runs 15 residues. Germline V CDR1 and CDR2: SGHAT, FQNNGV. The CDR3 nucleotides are TGTGCCAGCAGCTTAACGACAGGGGAGAGCTATGGCTACACCTTC. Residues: CASSLTTGESYGYTF.

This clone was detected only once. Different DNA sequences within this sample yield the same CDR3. CDR3: CAISGTGNTEAFF. CDR3 coding DNA: TGTGCCATCAGTGGGACAGGGAACACTGAAGCTTTCTTT. The rearrangement joins TRBV10-3 to TRBJ1-1; 7 bases map to TRBD1. The length of the CDR3 is 13 residues. After removal of 4 bases from V and 1 base from J, the junction contained 0 bases not matched to a gene. The germline V gene has CDR1 ENHRY and CDR2 SYGVKD.

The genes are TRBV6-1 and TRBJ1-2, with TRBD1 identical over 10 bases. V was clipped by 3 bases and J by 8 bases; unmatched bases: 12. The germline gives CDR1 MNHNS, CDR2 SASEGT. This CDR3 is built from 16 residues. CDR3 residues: CASSDTLQRDRGGYTF. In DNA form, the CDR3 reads TGTGCCAGCAGTGATACGTTGCAACGGGACAGGGGAGGCTACACCTTC.

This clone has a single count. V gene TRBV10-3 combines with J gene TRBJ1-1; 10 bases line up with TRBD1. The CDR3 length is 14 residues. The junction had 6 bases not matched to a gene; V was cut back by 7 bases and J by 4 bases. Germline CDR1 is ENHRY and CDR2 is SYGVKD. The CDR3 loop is CAIIRDRGATEAFF. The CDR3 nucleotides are TGTGCCATCATTAGGGACAGGGGTGCCACTGAAGCTTTCTTT.

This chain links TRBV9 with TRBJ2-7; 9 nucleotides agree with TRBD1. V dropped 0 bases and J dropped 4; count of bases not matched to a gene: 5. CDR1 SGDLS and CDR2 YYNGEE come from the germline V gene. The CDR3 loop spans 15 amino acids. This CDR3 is CASSVAGTGPYEQYF. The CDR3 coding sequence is TGTGCCAGCAGCGTAGCCGGGACAGGGCCTTACGAGCAGTACTTC.

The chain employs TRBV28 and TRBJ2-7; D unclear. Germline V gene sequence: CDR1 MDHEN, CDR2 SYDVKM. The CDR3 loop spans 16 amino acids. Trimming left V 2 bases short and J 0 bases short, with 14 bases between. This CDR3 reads CASSLGLPIDSYEQYF. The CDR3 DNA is TGTGCCAGCAGTTTAGGATTACCCATAGACTCCTACGAGCAGTACTTC. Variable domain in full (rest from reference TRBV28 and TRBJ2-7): DVKVTQSSRYLVKRTGEKVFLECVQDMDHENMFWYRQDPGLGLRLIYFSYDVKMKEKGDIPEGYSVSREKKERFSLILESASTNQTSMYLCASSLGLPIDSYEQYFGPGTRLTVT.

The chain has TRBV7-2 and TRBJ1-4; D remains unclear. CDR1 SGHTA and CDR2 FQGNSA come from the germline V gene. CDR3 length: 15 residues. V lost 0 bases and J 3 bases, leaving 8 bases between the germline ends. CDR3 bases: TGTGCCAGCAGCTTAGCAGGGAACGCTAATGAAAAACTGTTTTTT. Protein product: CASSLAGNANEKLFF.

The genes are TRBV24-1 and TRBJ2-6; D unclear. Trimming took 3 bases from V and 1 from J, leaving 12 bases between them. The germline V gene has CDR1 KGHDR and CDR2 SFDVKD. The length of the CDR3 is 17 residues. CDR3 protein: CATSDRGRASGANVLTF. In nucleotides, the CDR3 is TGTGCCACCAGTGATAGAGGAAGGGCTTCTGGGGCCAACGTCCTGACTTTC.

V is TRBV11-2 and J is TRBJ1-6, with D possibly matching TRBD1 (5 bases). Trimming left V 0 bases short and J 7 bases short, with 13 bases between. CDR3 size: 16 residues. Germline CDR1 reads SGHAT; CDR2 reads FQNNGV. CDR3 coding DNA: TGTGCCAGCAGCTTAGAGCCCATGGGGGTAAATTCACCCCTCCACTTT. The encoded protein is CASSLEPMGVNSPLHF.

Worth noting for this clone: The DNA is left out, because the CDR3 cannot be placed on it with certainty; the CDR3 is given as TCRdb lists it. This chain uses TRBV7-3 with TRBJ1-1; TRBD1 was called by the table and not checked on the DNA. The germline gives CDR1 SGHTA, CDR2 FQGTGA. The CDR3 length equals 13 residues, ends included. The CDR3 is CASSFGPGDEAFF.

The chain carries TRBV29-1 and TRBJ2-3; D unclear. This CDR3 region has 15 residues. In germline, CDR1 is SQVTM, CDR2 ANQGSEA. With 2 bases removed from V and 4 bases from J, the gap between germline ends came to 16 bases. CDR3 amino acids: CSVEKVRDGADTQYF. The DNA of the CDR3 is TGCAGCGTTGAAAAGGTCAGAGATGGGGCAGATACGCAGTATTTT.

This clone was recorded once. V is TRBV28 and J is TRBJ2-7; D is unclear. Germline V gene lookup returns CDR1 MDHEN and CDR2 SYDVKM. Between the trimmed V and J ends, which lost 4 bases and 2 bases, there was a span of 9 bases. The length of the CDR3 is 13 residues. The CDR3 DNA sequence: TGTGCCAGCAGTTCTTCAGGTGCCTACGAGCAGTACTTC. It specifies CASSSSGAYEQYF. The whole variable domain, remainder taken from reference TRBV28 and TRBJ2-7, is DVKVTQSSRYLVKRTGEKVFLECVQDMDHENMFWYRQDPGLGLRLIYFSYDVKMKEKGDIPEGYSVSREKKERFSLILESASTNQTSMYLCASSSSGAYEQYFGPGTRLTVT.

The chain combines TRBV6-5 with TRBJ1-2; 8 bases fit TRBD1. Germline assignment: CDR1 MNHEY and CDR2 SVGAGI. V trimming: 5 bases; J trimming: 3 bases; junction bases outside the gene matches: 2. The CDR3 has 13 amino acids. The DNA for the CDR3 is TGTGCCAGCAGTCCGACAGGGGACTATGGCTACACCTTC. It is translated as CASSPTGDYGYTF.

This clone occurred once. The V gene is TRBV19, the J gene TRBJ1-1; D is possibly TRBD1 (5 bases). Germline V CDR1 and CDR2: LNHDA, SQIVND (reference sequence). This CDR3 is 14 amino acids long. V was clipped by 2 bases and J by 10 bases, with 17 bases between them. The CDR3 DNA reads TGTGCCAGTAGTATAAAGGGGTTGGCAGTTGTAGCTTTCTTT. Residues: CASSIKGLAVVAFF.

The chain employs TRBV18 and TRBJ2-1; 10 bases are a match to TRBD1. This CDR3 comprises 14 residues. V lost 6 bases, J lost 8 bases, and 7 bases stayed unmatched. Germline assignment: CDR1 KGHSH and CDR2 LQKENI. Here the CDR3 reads CASSRQGAWDEQFF. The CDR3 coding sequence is TGTGCCAGCTCCCGACAGGGGGCCTGGGATGAGCAGTTCTTC.